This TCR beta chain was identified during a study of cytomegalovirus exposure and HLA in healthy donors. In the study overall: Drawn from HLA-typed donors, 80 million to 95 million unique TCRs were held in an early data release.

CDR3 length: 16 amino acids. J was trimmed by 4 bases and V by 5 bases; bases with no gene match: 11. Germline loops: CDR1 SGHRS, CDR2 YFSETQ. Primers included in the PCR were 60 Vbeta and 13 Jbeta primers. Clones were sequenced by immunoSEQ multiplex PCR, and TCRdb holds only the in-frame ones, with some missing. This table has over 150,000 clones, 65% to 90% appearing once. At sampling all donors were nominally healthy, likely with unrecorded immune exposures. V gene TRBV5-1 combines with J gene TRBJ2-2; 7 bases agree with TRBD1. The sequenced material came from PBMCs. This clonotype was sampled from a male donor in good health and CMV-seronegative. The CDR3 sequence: CASREGRQGPTGELFF. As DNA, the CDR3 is TGCGCCAGCAGGGAAGGGAGACAGGGACCCACCGGGGAGCTGTTTTTT.